This T cell receptor (beta chain) was sequenced during a study of blood T cell repertoires in COVID-19. Study as a whole: The study drew acute and convalescent COVID-19 samples from the United States, Italy and Spain. T cells, B-cell-depleted T cells, or PBMCs supplied cDNA or gDNA.

Study processing details: Reference gene primer amplification gave nucleated cell count estimates. Profiling relied on immunoSEQ multiplex PCR, and the TCRdb table lists in-frame clones only, not all of them. The DNA was the basis for D and trimming; V, J and clone size are from that table. The table shows 180,000 or so clones, with approximately 80% occurring only once. The TCR originated in a human donor with acute or convalescent COVID-19. The donor label of this sample is uncertain. What was sequenced was peripheral blood.

CDR3 loop: CASSPPNRDGELFF. The CDR3 DNA is TGTGCCAGCTCACCACCGAACAGGGACGGGGAGCTGTTTTTT. V and J are TRBV18 and TRBJ2-2; D is possibly TRBD1 (6 bases). V was cut by 0 bases and J by 7 bases, with 9 bases left in between. From germline, CDR1 is KGHSH and CDR2 LQKENI. The CDR3 contains 14 residues.